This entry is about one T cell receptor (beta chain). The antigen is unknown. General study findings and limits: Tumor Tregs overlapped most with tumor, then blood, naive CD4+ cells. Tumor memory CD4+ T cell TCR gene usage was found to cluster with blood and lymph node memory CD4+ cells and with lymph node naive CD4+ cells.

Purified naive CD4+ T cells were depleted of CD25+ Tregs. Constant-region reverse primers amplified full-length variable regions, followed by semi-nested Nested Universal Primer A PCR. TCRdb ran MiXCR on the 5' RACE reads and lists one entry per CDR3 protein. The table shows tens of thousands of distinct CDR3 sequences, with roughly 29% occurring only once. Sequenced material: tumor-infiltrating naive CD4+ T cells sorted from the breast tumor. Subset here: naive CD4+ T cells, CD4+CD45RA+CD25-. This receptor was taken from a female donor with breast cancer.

Here the CDR3 DNA reads TGCAGCGCCTCGGAGGGGGTAGAAGAAGCTTTCTTT. Its protein is CSASEGVEEAFF. The chain carries TRBV29-1 and TRBJ1-1, with D maybe TRBD1 (6 bases). The CDR3 runs to 12 residues. V was shortened by 7 bases and J by 8 bases, with 17 bases between the two germline ends. Germline V gene sequence: CDR1 SQVTM, CDR2 ANQGSEA.